The 25 T cell receptor beta chains in this list originate from one sample, sequenced in a study of shared clonotypes between healthy human individuals. Repertoires were generated with immunoSEQ multiplex PCR, while TCRdb's copy carries only in-frame clones and drops some. This sample has millions of clones; 90% to 95% occur once, and the top ten carry about 0.13%. Sequencing was done on a sample of naive CD4+ T cells sorted from blood. Indicated subset: CD45RA+ positively selected. Receptors originate from a young man in good health.

This clone appeared a few times. Different DNA sequences within this sample yield the same CDR3. The rearrangement links TRBV5-4 to TRBJ2-7; no clear D. Germline assignment: CDR1 SGHNT and CDR2 YYREEE (reference sequence). Trimming took off 0 bases at V and 2 bases at J, with 6 bases between the two ends. The CDR3 covers 13 residues. CDR3 residues: CASSLDGTYEQYF. CDR3 nucleotides: TGTGCCAGCAGCTTGGACGGAACCTACGAGCAGTACTTC.

This rearrangement joins TRBV5-1 to TRBJ2-2; 9 nucleotides align to TRBD1. Germline V gives CDR1 SGHRS, CDR2 YFSETQ. Unmatched junction bases numbered 8, after V lost 4 bases and J lost 7 bases. This CDR3 is built from 15 residues. The CDR3 DNA reads as TGCGCCAGCAGCCCGGGGGACAGGGAGCTCGGGGAGCTGTTTTTT. Encoded protein: CASSPGDRELGELFF.

The V and J genes are TRBV5-6 and TRBJ2-7, with 7 bases lining up with TRBD1. V was clipped by 4 bases and J by 5 bases; unmatched bases: 12. CDR1 and CDR2 (germline): SGHDT, YYEEEE. The length of the CDR3 is 15 residues. Here the CDR3 DNA reads TGTGCCAGCAGCACCCGACAGGGTAATAGGCACGAGCAGTACTTC. It is translated as CASSTRQGNRHEQYF.

This rearrangement joins TRBV28 to TRBJ1-3; 8 bases are a match to TRBD1. V was pared by 6 bases and J by 7 bases, with 8 bases of the junction left unmatched. Germline V gives CDR1 MDHEN, CDR2 SYDVKM. The CDR3 extends over 14 amino acids. As DNA, the CDR3 is TGTGCCAGCAGGTCGCAGGGGGCGAGGAACACCATATATTTT. Protein sequence: CASRSQGARNTIYF.

Regarding this clone: The identical CDR3 is also encoded by other nucleotide sequences in the sample. The chain recombines TRBV6-5 with TRBJ1-1; D gene ambiguous. The germline V and J ends were trimmed by 2 bases and 4 bases, with 8 bases remaining between them. CDR1 and CDR2 from the germline V gene are MNHEY and SVGAGI. The CDR3 sequence is 13 residues long. CDR3: CASSYGVRTEAFF. The CDR3 bases are TGTGCCAGCAGTTACGGGGTTCGCACTGAAGCTTTCTTT.

This CDR3 is CASSLDRGQAYEQYF. The CDR3 DNA is TGTGCCAGCAGTTTGGACAGGGGACAGGCCTACGAGCAGTACTTC. The chain carries TRBV6-5 and TRBJ2-7; the match to TRBD1 covers 9 bases. The CDR3 totals 15 residues. The V gene's germline CDR1 is MNHEY and CDR2 SVGAGI. The V gene end was trimmed by 4 bases and the J gene end by 2 bases; junction bases not matched to a gene: 6.

The chain recombines TRBV11-3 with TRBJ2-3; D tentatively reads TRBD1 or TRBD2 (5 bases each). CDR3 size: 17 residues. The germline CDR1 and CDR2 sequences are SGHNT and YENEEA. Trimming took 2 bases from V and 1 from J, leaving 16 bases between them. CDR3 sequence reads: CASSLRRAGMGTDTQYF. Written as DNA, the CDR3 is TGTGCCAGCAGCTTAAGGCGGGCAGGGATGGGCACAGATACGCAGTATTTT.

This clone came up a few times. The chain uses TRBV11-2 and TRBJ2-2; 8 nucleotides align to TRBD1. V lost 3 bases, J lost 1 base, and 4 bases stayed unmatched. Germline loops: CDR1 SGHAT, CDR2 FQNNGV. CDR3 length: 16 residues. The CDR3 loop is CASSFVGTGNTGELFF. In DNA, the CDR3 is TGTGCCAGCAGCTTCGTCGGGACAGGGAACACCGGGGAGCTGTTTTTT.

V usage is TRBV25-1 and J usage is TRBJ2-1; 7 bases align to TRBD1. With 4 bases clipped from V and 6 bases from J, the junction kept 15 bases outside the gene matches. Germline CDR1 and CDR2: MGHDK and SYGVNS. CDR3 length equals 17 residues. CDR3 sequence (DNA): TGTGCCAGCAGTGCCAACAGGGGCCCGGCCGATATCAATGAGCAGTTCTTC. Translated, it gives CASSANRGPADINEQFF.

The V call is TRBV18, the J call TRBJ2-7; perhaps TRBD2 as D (5 bases). Trimming cost V 4 bases and J 7 bases, with 20 bases left between them. The CDR3 sequence is 15 residues long. Germline CDR1 KGHSH, CDR2 LQKENI. The CDR3 here is CASSRSRTGDGEQYF. The CDR3 DNA sequence: TGTGCCAGCTCACGATCACGGACTGGAGATGGGGAGCAGTACTTC.

In DNA form, the CDR3 reads TGTGCCAGCAGCGACCGACAGAATTCACCCCTCCACTTT. Amino acid sequence: CASSDRQNSPLHF. V gene TRBV7-9 combines with J gene TRBJ1-6; D might be TRBD1 (5 bases). In germline, CDR1 is SEHNR, CDR2 FQNEAQ (reference sequence). The CDR3 spans 13 residues. Trimming left V 5 bases short and J 7 bases short, with 9 bases between.

The chain carries TRBV19 and TRBJ2-1; the match to TRBD2 covers 10 bases. This CDR3 has 17 amino acids. V shed 3 bases and J 9 bases; nucleotides not matched to a gene: 14. Germline V gene sequence: CDR1 LNHDA, CDR2 SQIVND (reference sequence). This CDR3 reads CASSISQLLAGVGEQFF. In nucleotides, the CDR3 is TGTGCCAGTAGTATCTCCCAATTGCTAGCGGGAGTGGGTGAGCAGTTCTTC.

V gene TRBV5-1 combines with J gene TRBJ2-7; 10 nucleotides match TRBD2. Germline V CDR1 and CDR2: SGHRS, YFSETQ. The V gene end was trimmed by 0 bases and the J gene end by 4 bases; junction bases not matched to a gene: 16. This CDR3 spans 19 amino acids. CDR3: CASSLAPASGSFSFYEQYF. CDR3 sequence (DNA): TGCGCCAGCAGCTTGGCCCCGGCTAGCGGGAGTTTTTCCTTTTACGAGCAGTACTTC.

The chain has TRBV19 and TRBJ1-5; 11 bases match TRBD1. Germline lookup yields CDR1 LNHDA and CDR2 SQIVND (reference sequence). J gave up 1 base and V 9 bases, and 8 bases lay outside the gene matches. The CDR3 is 16 amino acids. The CDR3 is CASARDRGGSNQPQHF. In DNA, the CDR3 is TGTGCCAGCGCCCGGGACAGGGGGGGGAGCAATCAGCCCCAGCATTTT.

The chain combines TRBV11-2 with TRBJ2-7; D not resolved. Germline V gene sequence: CDR1 SGHAT, CDR2 FQNNGV. The CDR3 runs 12 residues. V lost 2 bases and J 3 bases, leaving 5 bases between the germline ends. The CDR3 sequence is CASSLRLYEQYF. The CDR3 DNA reads as TGTGCCAGCAGCTTACGTCTCTACGAGCAGTACTTC.

J is TRBJ2-7 and V is TRBV28; a possible D gene is TRBD1 (5 bases). This CDR3 is built from 15 residues. Germline V gene sequence: CDR1 MDHEN, CDR2 SYDVKM. The V end was cut by 1 base, the J end by 2 bases, with 12 bases between. The CDR3 DNA reads TGTGCCAGCAGTTTATTCAGGGATCGGCCCTACGAGCAGTACTTC. This codes for CASSLFRDRPYEQYF.

For the CDR3, the DNA is TGCAGCCAAGGTGGCAGTTGGGATACGCAGTATTTT. This codes for CSQGGSWDTQYF. The V gene is TRBV29-1, the J gene TRBJ2-3; D not resolved. Trimming pared 8 bases from V and 6 bases from J, leaving 15 bases between. This CDR3 contains 12 residues. Looked up from germline, CDR1 is SQVTM and CDR2 is ANQGSEA.

This chain's CDR3 is CASSGPDRVGNTEAFF. CDR3 nucleotides: TGCGCCAGCAGTGGGCCGGACAGGGTAGGGAACACTGAAGCTTTCTTT. V and J are TRBV10-2 and TRBJ1-1; 8 bases are a match to TRBD1. Germline V gene data show CDR1 as WSHSY and CDR2 as SAAADI. This CDR3 region has 16 residues. V shed 4 bases and J 1 base; nucleotides not matched to a gene: 8.

The CDR3 coding sequence is TGTGCCAGCTCACCACCAGGGCCGGTCTACAATGAGCAGTTCTTC. Translating it yields CASSPPGPVYNEQFF. The chain carries TRBV18 and TRBJ2-1; D gene ambiguous. The germline CDR1 and CDR2 sequences are KGHSH and LQKENI. Trimming took off 0 bases at V and 3 bases at J, with 9 bases between the two ends. There are 15 residues in the CDR3. The whole variable domain, filled in from reference TRBV18 and TRBJ2-1, reads NAGVMQNPRHLVRRRGQEARLRCSPMKGHSHVYWYRQLPEEGLKFMVYLQKENIIDESGMPKERFSAEFPKEGPSILRIQQVVRGDSAAYFCASSPPGPVYNEQFFGPGTRLTVL.

The sample holds one count of this clone. The chain uses TRBV5-6 and TRBJ1-6, with D tentatively TRBD1 (6 bases). Germline V gives CDR1 SGHDT, CDR2 YYEEEE. CDR3 size: 14 residues. The V end was cut by 4 bases, the J end by 10 bases, with 15 bases between. CDR3: CASSLRGEISPLHF. The DNA for the CDR3 is TGTGCCAGCAGCCTAAGGGGGGAAATATCACCCCTCCACTTT. Looking up the rest from reference TRBV5-6 and TRBJ1-6 gives the full variable domain: DAGVTQSPTHLIKTRGQQVTLRCSPKSGHDTVSWYQQALGQGPQFIFQYYEEEERQRGNFPDRFSGHQFPNYSSELNVNALLLGDSALYLCASSLRGEISPLHFGNGTRLTVT.

The chain carries TRBV7-2 and TRBJ1-5; no definite D call. Trimming took 5 bases from V and 0 from J, leaving 17 bases between them. Germline CDR1 and CDR2: SGHTA and FQGNSA. The CDR3 totals 17 residues. Here the CDR3 reads CASSPAVTENSNQPQHF. DNA for the CDR3: TGTGCCAGCAGCCCCGCAGTCACGGAAAATAGCAATCAGCCCCAGCATTTT.

A remark on this clone: In the same sample, other DNA sequences code for this CDR3. The rearrangement links TRBV18 to TRBJ2-3, with TRBD1 matching 7 bases. Looked up from germline, CDR1 is KGHSH and CDR2 is LQKENI. The junction had 5 bases not matched to a gene; V was cut back by 3 bases and J by 2 bases. The CDR3 has 15 residues. In DNA, the CDR3 is TGTGCCAGCTCACCCAGGACAGGAATCACAGATACGCAGTATTTT. Residues: CASSPRTGITDTQYF.

This clone was seen just once. V and J are TRBV15 and TRBJ1-5; 7 bases are a match to TRBD1. Germline V CDR1 and CDR2: LNHNV, YYDKDF (reference sequence). The length of the CDR3 is 16 residues. The trim removed 0 bases at V and 6 bases at J, leaving 8 bases unmatched. This CDR3 is CATSRERTGEGQPQHF. The CDR3 nucleotides are TGTGCCACCAGCAGAGAGCGAACAGGGGAAGGTCAGCCCCAGCATTTT.

J is TRBJ1-1 and V is TRBV4-1; D might be TRBD1 (5 bases). The CDR3 loop spans 15 amino acids. Trimming removed 4 bases at V and 0 bases at J, with 12 bases between. Germline CDR1 MGHRA, CDR2 YSYEKL. DNA of the CDR3: TGCGCCAGCAGCCCTCTCCCGACAGTGAACACTGAAGCTTTCTTT. This sequence encodes CASSPLPTVNTEAFF.

Note on this clone: The same CDR3 can be traced to other DNA sequences in this sample. V and J are TRBV11-2 and TRBJ2-5, with TRBD2 matching over 15 bases. The CDR3 runs 16 residues. V lost 5 bases to trimming and J lost 4 bases; unmatched junction nucleotides: 5. Per the germline V gene, CDR1 is SGHAT and CDR2 is FQNNGV. The CDR3 protein is CASSLGTSGGRETQYF. The CDR3 DNA reads TGTGCCAGCAGCCTAGGGACTAGCGGGGGGAGAGAGACCCAGTACTTC.